The T cell receptor beta chain described here comes from a study of shared clonotypes between healthy human individuals. Whole-study context: Donors, aged 18 to 49, were a couple of women and a few men.

V trimming: 3 bases; J trimming: 4 bases; junction bases outside the gene matches: 4. The CDR3 runs to 14 residues. The germline gives CDR1 SGDLS, CDR2 YYNGEE. TCRdb keeps only in-frame clones here, not all; method: immunoSEQ multiplex PCR. In the table there are some 2.1 million clones, roughly 95% of which are singletons. Naivety among CD8 cells was defined by CD45RO negativity and positive CCR7 selection, thereby excluding terminally differentiated effector memory CD45RA+ cells. Study results and limitations: Donor scarcity curtailed the genetic and exposure-history diversity represented herein. Roughly 4.7% was the fraction of naive CD4 clonotypes found shared across a handful of donors. Relative to memory subsets, naive subsets generally showed larger estimated richness.

As regards this clone: The antigen is undetermined. Other DNA sequences in this specimen translate into the identical CDR3.

The chain is built from TRBV9 and TRBJ2-5, with 9 bases aligning to TRBD1. The sample taken for sequencing was naive CD8+ T cells sorted from blood. The TCR comes from a man between 18 and 29 years old in good health. DNA of the CDR3: TGTGCCAGCAGCGCGGGACAGGGCGGAGAGACCCAGTACTTC. Translation gives CASSAGQGGETQYF.